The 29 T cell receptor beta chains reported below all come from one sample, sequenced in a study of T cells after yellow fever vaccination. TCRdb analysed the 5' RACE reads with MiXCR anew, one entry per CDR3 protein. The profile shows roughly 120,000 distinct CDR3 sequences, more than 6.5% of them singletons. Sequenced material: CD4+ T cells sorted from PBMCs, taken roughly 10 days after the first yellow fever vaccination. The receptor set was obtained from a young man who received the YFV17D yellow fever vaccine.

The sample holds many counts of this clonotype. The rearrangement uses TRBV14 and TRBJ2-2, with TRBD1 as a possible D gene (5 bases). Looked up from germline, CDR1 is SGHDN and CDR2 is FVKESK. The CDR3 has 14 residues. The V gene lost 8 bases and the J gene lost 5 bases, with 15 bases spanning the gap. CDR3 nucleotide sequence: TGTGCCAGCCAGGGCTCTTTTGTGACCGGGGAGCTGTTTTTT. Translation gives CASQGSFVTGELFF.

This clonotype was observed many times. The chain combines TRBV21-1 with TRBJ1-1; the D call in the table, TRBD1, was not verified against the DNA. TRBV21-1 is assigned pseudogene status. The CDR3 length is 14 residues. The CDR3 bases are TGTGCCAGCTCCGGGACAGGGGAGAACACTGAAGCTTTCTTT. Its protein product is CASSGTGENTEAFF.

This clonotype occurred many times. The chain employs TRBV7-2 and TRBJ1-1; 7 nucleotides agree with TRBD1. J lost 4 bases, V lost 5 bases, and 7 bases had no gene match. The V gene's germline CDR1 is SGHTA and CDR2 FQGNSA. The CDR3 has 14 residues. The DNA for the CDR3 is TGTGCCAGCAGCCGACAGGGATTTGGCACTGAAGCTTTCTTT. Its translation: CASSRQGFGTEAFF.

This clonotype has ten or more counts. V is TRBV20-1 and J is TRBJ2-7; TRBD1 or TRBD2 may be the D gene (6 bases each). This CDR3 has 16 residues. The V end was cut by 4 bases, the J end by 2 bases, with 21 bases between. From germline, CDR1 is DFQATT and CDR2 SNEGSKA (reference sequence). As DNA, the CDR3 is TGCAGTGCTACCATGTTGCAGGGGACTCCAACCTACGAGCAGTACTTC. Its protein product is CSATMLQGTPTYEQYF.

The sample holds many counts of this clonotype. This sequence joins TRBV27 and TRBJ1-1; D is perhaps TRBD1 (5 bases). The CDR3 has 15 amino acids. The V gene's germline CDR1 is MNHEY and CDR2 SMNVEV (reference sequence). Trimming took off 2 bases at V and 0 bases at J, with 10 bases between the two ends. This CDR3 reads CASSLLTGLNTEAFF. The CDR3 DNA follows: TGTGCCAGCAGTTTACTCACAGGCCTGAACACTGAAGCTTTCTTT.

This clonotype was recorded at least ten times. The CDR3 sequence is CASSQGPDQPQHF. CDR3 DNA sequence: TGTGCCAGCAGCCAGGGGCCCGATCAGCCCCAGCATTTT. The chain joins TRBV5-4 to TRBJ1-5; D may be TRBD1 (6 bases). This CDR3 comprises 13 residues. Between the trimmed V and J ends, which lost 4 bases and 5 bases, there was a span of 10 bases. The germline V gene has CDR1 SGHNT and CDR2 YYREEE (reference sequence).

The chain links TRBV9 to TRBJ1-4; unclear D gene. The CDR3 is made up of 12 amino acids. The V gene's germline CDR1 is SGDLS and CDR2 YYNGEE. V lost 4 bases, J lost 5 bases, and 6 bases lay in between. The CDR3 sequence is CASSRENEKLFF. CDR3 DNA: TGTGCCAGCAGCCGGGAAAATGAAAAACTGTTTTTT.

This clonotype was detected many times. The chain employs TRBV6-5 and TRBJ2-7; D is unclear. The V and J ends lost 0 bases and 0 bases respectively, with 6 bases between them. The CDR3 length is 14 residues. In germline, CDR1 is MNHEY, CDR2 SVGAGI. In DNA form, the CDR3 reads TGTGCCAGCAGTTACTCACGGGCCTCCTACGAGCAGTACTTC. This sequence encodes CASSYSRASYEQYF.

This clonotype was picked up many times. CDR3 residues: CASSTGTADTQYF. CDR3 coding DNA: TGCGCCAGCAGCACCGGAACGGCAGATACGCAGTATTTT. The rearrangement links TRBV5-1 to TRBJ2-3; D gene unclear. This CDR3 has 13 amino acids. CDR1 and CDR2 from the germline V gene are SGHRS and YFSETQ. Between the trimmed V and J ends, which lost 4 bases and 4 bases, there was a span of 10 bases.

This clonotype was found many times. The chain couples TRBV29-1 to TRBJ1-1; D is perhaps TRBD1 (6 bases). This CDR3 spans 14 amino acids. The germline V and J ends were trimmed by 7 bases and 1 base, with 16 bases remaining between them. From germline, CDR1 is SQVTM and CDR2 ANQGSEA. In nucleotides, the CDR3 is TGCAGCGGGTCCCGGGGGGCAACGAACACTGAAGCTTTCTTT. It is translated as CSGSRGATNTEAFF.

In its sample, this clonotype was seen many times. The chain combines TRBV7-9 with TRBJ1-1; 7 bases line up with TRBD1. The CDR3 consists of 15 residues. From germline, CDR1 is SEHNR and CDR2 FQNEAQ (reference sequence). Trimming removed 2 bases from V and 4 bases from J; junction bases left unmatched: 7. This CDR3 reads CASSLWDSDSTEAFF. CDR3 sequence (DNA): TGTGCCAGCAGCTTATGGGACAGCGACAGCACTGAAGCTTTCTTT.

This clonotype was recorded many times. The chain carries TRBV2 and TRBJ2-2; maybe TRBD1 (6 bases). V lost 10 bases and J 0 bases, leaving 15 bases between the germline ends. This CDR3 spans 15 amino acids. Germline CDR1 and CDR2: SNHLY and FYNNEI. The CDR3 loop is CATLSGTTNTGELFF. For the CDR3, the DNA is TGTGCCACACTATCCGGGACAACGAACACCGGGGAGCTGTTTTTT. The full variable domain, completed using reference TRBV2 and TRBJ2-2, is EPEVTQTPSHQVTQMGQEVILRCVPISNHLYFYWYRQILGQKVEFLVSFYNNEISEKSEIFDDQFSVERPDGSNFTLKIRSTKLEDSAMYFCATLSGTTNTGELFFGEGSRLTVL.

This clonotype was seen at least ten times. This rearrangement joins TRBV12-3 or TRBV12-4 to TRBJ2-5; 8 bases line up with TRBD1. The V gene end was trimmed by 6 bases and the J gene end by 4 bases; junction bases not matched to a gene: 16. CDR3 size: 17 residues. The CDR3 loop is CASSLARTGGSRETQYF. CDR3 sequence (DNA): TGTGCCAGCAGCTTGGCCCGAACAGGGGGATCGCGAGAGACCCAGTACTTC.

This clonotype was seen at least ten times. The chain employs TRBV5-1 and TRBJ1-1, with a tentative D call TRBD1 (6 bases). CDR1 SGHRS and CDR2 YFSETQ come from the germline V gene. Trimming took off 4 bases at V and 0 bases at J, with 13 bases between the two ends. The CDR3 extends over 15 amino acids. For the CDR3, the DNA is TGCGCCAGCAGCCTCGGACAGATTATGAACACTGAAGCTTTCTTT. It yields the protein CASSLGQIMNTEAFF.

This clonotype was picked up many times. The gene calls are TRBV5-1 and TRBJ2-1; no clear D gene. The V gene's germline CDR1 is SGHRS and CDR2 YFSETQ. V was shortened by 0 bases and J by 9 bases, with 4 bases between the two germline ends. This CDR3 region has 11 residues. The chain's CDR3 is CASSLAGEQFF. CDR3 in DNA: TGCGCCAGCAGCTTGGCGGGTGAGCAGTTCTTC.

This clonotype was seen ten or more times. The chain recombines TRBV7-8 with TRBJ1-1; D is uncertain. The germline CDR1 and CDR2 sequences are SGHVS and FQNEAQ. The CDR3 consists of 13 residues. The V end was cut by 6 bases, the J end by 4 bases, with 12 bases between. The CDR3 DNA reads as TGTGCCAGCAGAACAGCCTCGGTCACTGAAGCTTTCTTT. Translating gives CASRTASVTEAFF.

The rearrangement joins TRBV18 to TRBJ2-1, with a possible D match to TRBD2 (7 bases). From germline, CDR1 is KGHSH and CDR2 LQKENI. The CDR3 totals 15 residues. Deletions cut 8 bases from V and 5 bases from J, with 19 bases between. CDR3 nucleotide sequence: TGTGCCAGCGCTGGGGCGGGGGCCGGCGACAATGAGCAGTTCTTC. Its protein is CASAGAGAGDNEQFF.

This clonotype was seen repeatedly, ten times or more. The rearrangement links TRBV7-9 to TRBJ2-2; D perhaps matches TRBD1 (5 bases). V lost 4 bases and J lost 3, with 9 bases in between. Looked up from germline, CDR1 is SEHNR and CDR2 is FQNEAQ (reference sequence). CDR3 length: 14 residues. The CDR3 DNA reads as TGTGCCAGCAGCTCAGGGTGGGACACCGGGGAGCTGTTTTTT. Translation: CASSSGWDTGELFF.

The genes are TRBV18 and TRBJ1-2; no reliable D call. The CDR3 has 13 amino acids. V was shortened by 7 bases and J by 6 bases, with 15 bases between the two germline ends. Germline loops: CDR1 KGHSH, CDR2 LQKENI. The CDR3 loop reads CASLPEFQDGYTF. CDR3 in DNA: TGTGCCAGCTTACCGGAGTTCCAGGATGGCTACACCTTC. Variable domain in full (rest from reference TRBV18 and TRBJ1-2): NAGVMQNPRHLVRRRGQEARLRCSPMKGHSHVYWYRQLPEEGLKFMVYLQKENIIDESGMPKERFSAEFPKEGPSILRIQQVVRGDSAAYFCASLPEFQDGYTFGSGTRLTVV.

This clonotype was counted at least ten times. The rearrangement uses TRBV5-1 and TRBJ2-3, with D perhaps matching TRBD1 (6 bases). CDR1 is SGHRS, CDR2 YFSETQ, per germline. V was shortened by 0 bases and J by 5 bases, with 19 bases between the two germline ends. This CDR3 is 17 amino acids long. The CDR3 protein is CASSLDGLKGVGDTQYF. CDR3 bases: TGCGCCAGCAGCTTGGATGGCCTTAAGGGGGTTGGAGATACGCAGTATTTT.

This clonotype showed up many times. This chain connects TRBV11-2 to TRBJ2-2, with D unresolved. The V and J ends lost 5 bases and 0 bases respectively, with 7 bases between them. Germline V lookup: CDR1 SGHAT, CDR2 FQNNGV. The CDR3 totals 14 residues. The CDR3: CASSPQANTGELFF. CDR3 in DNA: TGTGCCAGCAGCCCTCAAGCGAACACCGGGGAGCTGTTTTTT. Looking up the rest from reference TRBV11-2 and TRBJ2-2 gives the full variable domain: EAGVAQSPRYKIIEKRQSVAFWCNPISGHATLYWYQQILGQGPKLLIQFQNNGVVDDSQLPKDRFSAERLKGVDSTLKIQPAKLEDSAVYLCASSPQANTGELFFGEGSRLTVL.

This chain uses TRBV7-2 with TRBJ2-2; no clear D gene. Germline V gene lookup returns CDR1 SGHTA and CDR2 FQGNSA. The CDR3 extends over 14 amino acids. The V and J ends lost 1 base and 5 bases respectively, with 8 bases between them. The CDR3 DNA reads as TGTGCCAGCAGCTTAGTTTTGGTAACCGGGGAGCTGTTTTTT. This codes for CASSLVLVTGELFF.

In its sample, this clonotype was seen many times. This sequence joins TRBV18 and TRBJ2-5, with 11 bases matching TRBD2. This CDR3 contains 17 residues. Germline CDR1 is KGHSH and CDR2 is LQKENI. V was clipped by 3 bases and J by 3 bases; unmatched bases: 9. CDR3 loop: CASSPGARLAGKETQYF. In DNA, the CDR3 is TGTGCCAGCTCACCGGGGGCCCGACTAGCGGGGAAAGAGACCCAGTACTTC.

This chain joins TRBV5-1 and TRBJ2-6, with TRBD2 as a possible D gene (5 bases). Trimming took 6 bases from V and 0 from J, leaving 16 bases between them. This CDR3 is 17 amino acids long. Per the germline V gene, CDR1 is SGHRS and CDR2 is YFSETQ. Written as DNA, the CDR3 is TGCGCCAGCACCCCACGGGGAAGGAGCTCTGGGGCCAACGTCCTGACTTTC. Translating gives CASTPRGRSSGANVLTF. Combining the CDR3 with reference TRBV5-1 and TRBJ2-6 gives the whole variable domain KAGVTQTPRYLIKTRGQQVTLSCSPISGHRSVSWYQQTPGQGLQFLFEYFSETQRNKGNFPGRFSGRQFSNSRSEMNVSTLELGDSALYLCASTPRGRSSGANVLTFGAGSRLTVL.

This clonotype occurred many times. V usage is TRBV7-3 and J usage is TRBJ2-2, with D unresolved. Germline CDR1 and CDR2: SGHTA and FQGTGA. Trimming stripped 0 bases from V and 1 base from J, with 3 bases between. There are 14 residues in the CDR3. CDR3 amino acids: CASSLTGNTGELFF. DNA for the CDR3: TGTGCCAGCAGCTTAACAGGGAACACCGGGGAGCTGTTTTTT.

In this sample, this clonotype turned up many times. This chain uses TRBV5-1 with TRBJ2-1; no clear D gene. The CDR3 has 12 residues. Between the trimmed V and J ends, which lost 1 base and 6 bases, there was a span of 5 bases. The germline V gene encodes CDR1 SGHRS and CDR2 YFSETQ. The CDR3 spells CASSLLVNEQFF. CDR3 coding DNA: TGCGCCAGCAGCTTGTTAGTCAATGAGCAGTTCTTC.

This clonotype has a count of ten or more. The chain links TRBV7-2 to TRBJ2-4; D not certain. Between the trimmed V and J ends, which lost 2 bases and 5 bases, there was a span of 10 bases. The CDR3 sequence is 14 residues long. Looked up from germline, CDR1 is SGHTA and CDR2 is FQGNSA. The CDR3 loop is CASSLRLGQNIQYF. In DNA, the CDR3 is TGTGCCAGCAGCTTAAGGCTAGGGCAAAACATTCAGTACTTC.

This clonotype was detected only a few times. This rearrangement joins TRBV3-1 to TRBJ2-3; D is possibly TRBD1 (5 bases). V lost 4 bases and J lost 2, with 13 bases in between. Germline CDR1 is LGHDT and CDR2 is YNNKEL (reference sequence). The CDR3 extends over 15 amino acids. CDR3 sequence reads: CASSLGPLNTDTQYF. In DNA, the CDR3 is TGTGCCAGCAGCCTGGGGCCCCTGAACACAGATACGCAGTATTTT.

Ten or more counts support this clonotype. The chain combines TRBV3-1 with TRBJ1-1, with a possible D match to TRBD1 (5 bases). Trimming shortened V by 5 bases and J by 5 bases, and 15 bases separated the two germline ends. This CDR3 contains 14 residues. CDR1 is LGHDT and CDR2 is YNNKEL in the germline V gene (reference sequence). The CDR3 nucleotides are TGTGCCAGCAGCTTCTTCAGGGATGGAACTGAAGCTTTCTTT. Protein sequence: CASSFFRDGTEAFF.